These 15 T cell receptor beta chains came from one sample sequenced in a study of T-cell memory formation after mild COVID-19. TCRdb called the 5' RACE reads again in MiXCR, with one record for every CDR3 protein. The repertoire consists of around 510,000 distinct CDR3 sequences, with about 20% occurring once and the leading ten covering under 8.5%. Sequenced input: PBMCs or a T cell subset sorted from them (not recorded which). The receptors were sampled from an adult woman who had mild COVID-19 (a few samples of this study predate the infection). Cell type and time point are not known.

In DNA form, the CDR3 reads TGCGCCAGCAGCCCTCTGGGACTAGCGGGAGGGCCGGGGGGAGATACGCAGTATTTT. It codes for CASSPLGLAGGPGGDTQYF. J is TRBJ2-3 and V is TRBV4-3; 16 nucleotides agree with TRBD2. CDR1 and CDR2 (germline): LGHNA, YSLEER. There are 19 residues in the CDR3. V lost 4 bases and J lost 5; bases outside the gene matches: 12.

The chain has TRBV5-1 and TRBJ1-2; D is ambiguous. V was shortened by 0 bases and J by 4 bases, with 16 bases between the two germline ends. The CDR3 spans 16 residues. Germline lookup yields CDR1 SGHRS and CDR2 YFSETQ. The CDR3 region has the DNA TGCGCCAGCAGCTTGGCGACTCCGGAAGTAGCCTATGGCTACACCTTC. Translated, it gives CASSLATPEVAYGYTF.

This CDR3 reads CASSLHRVSRTGELFF. CDR3 nucleotides: TGTGCCAGCAGCTTACACAGGGTCAGTAGGACCGGGGAGCTGTTTTTT. The chain uses TRBV13 and TRBJ2-2; D possibly corresponds to TRBD1 (6 bases). Germline loops: CDR1 PRHDT, CDR2 FYEKMQ (reference sequence). The length of the CDR3 is 16 residues. The V end lost 2 bases, the J end lost 5 bases, and 15 bases lay between the germline ends. Supplemented by reference TRBV13 and TRBJ2-2, the full variable domain reads AAGVIQSPRHLIKEKRETATLKCYPIPRHDTVYWYQQGPGQDPQFLISFYEKMQSDKGSIPDRFSAQQFSDYHSELNMSSLELGDSALYFCASSLHRVSRTGELFFGEGSRLTVL.

This clonotype occurred a few times. The genes are TRBV21-1 and TRBJ2-5. TRBV21-1 corresponds to a pseudogene. The CDR3 spans 13 residues. CDR3 in DNA: TGTGCCAGCAGCAACTGCAAAGTGGAGACCCAGTACTTC. Translated: CASSNCKVETQYF.

V gene TRBV7-8 combines with J gene TRBJ2-7, with a weak D call TRBD2 (6 bases). CDR1 and CDR2 (germline): SGHVS, FQNEAQ. V lost 1 base and J lost 5, with 12 bases in between. This CDR3 comprises 14 residues. In DNA form, the CDR3 reads TGTGCCAGCAGCTTAGGTCCAGGGAGGAACGAGCAGTACTTC. Protein: CASSLGPGRNEQYF.

This clonotype came up a few times. V gene TRBV7-2 combines with J gene TRBJ1-1; D is uncertain. The CDR3 spans 13 residues. V shed 5 bases and J shed 2 bases, with 9 bases lying between them. CDR1 is SGHTA, CDR2 FQGNSA, per germline. CDR3 sequence reads: CASSNNRNTEAFF. The CDR3 DNA sequence: TGTGCCAGCAGCAATAACAGAAACACTGAAGCTTTCTTT. The full variable domain, in which reference TRBV7-2 and TRBJ1-1 provide the parts outside the CDR3, is GAGVSQSPSNKVTEKGKDVELRCDPISGHTALYWYRQSLGQGLEFLIYFQGNSAPDKSGLPSDRFSAERTGGSVSTLTIQRTQQEDSAVYLCASSNNRNTEAFFGQGTRLTVV.

This chain links TRBV6-6 with TRBJ1-2; D perhaps matches TRBD1 (5 bases). Germline V gene data show CDR1 as MNHNY and CDR2 as SVGAGI (reference sequence). Trimming removed 6 bases at V and 2 bases at J, with 13 bases between. CDR3 length: 14 residues. CDR3 loop: CASSSGGENYGYTF. CDR3 bases: TGTGCCAGCAGCTCCGGGGGTGAGAACTATGGCTACACCTTC.

V gene TRBV7-9 combines with J gene TRBJ1-1; possible D gene TRBD1, 5 bases. The CDR3 runs 14 residues. Germline assignment: CDR1 SEHNR and CDR2 FQNEAQ (reference sequence). V was cut by 3 bases and J by 3 bases, with 11 bases left in between. The CDR3 bases are TGTGCCAGCAGCTTGACAGCGAGGGACACTGAAGCTTTCTTT. This codes for CASSLTARDTEAFF.

In this sample, this clonotype turned up many times. The chain joins TRBV5-1 to TRBJ2-5, with D possibly matching TRBD1 (6 bases). V was cut by 0 bases and J by 4 bases, with 10 bases left in between. Germline V gene sequence: CDR1 SGHRS, CDR2 YFSETQ. This CDR3 comprises 14 residues. CDR3 DNA: TGCGCCAGCAGCTTGGGACAGGAGCCAGAGACCCAGTACTTC. As protein: CASSLGQEPETQYF.

The chain uses TRBV7-2 and TRBJ2-7, with TRBD2 identical over 14 bases. Trimming at V came to 4 bases and at J to 7 bases, leaving 9 bases not matched to a gene. Germline V CDR1 and CDR2: SGHTA, FQGNSA. There are 16 residues in the CDR3. CDR3 sequence (DNA): TGTGCCAGCAGCTCACCGGGACTAGCGGGAGTAGGTGAGCAGTACTTC. Encoded protein: CASSSPGLAGVGEQYF.

V and J are TRBV20-1 and TRBJ2-4; 8 bases fit TRBD2. V shed 0 bases, J shed 7 bases, and the junction held 8 bases outside the gene matches. CDR1 and CDR2 (germline): DFQATT, SNEGSKA (reference sequence). The CDR3 extends over 15 amino acids. CDR3 DNA: TGCAGTGCTAGAGATCCCAGCGGGAGTTCGAACATTCAGTACTTC. Residues: CSARDPSGSSNIQYF.

There are a few counts of this clonotype. The chain has TRBV15 and TRBJ1-2; the D is unclear. The germline V and J ends were trimmed by 5 bases and 4 bases, with 17 bases remaining between them. Germline CDR1 is LNHNV and CDR2 is YYDKDF (reference sequence). This CDR3 is built from 15 residues. The CDR3 region has the DNA TGTGCCACCAGCGACACCCCGGGAGTCATCTATGGCTACACCTTC. The encoded protein is CATSDTPGVIYGYTF.

The chain has TRBV15 and TRBJ1-1, with D unresolved. This CDR3 has 13 residues. Germline V gene lookup returns CDR1 LNHNV and CDR2 YYDKDF (reference sequence). V dropped 1 base and J dropped 2 bases, with 5 bases sitting between them. The CDR3 sequence: CATSRVDNTEAFF. The DNA for the CDR3 is TGTGCCACCAGCAGAGTAGATAACACTGAAGCTTTCTTT.

The rearrangement uses TRBV9 and TRBJ2-7; D not resolved. This CDR3 contains 15 residues. The V end was cut by 0 bases, the J end by 2 bases, with 12 bases between. The V gene's germline CDR1 is SGDLS and CDR2 YYNGEE. CDR3 nucleotide sequence: TGTGCCAGCAGCGTAGCCTCCGGGCCCCCCTACGAGCAGTACTTC. Translating gives CASSVASGPPYEQYF.

This clonotype has only a few counts. V and J are TRBV7-9 and TRBJ2-3; D gene ambiguous. The CDR3 contains 15 residues. Germline values: CDR1 SEHNR, CDR2 FQNEAQ (reference sequence). Trimming took off 5 bases at V and 1 base at J, with 13 bases between the two ends. The CDR3 reads CASSTPLLRTDTQYF. Written as DNA, the CDR3 is TGTGCCAGCAGCACCCCGTTGCTGCGCACAGATACGCAGTATTTT.